These 30 T cell receptor beta chains were sequenced from one sample in a study of blood T cells in healthy people across ages. A second roughly 7 to 11 cycle PCR used barcoded and J-beta primers. TCRdb analysed the 5' RACE reads with MiXCR anew, one entry per CDR3 protein. The sample carries about 1,400,000 distinct CDR3 sequences, around two fifths recorded once. Material for sequencing was blood. The source is a woman aged 18 to 35 in good health.

This sequence joins TRBV3-1 and TRBJ2-7, with D hard to call. This CDR3 has 14 amino acids. Germline CDR1 and CDR2: LGHDT and YNNKEL (reference sequence). V lost 0 bases, J lost 2 bases, and 8 bases lay in between. CDR3 nucleotides: TGTGCCAGCAGCCAAGACGGGCTCCCCTACGAGCAGTACTTC. It yields the protein CASSQDGLPYEQYF.

V is TRBV7-2 and J is TRBJ2-1; 7 bases are shared with TRBD2. The CDR3 has 16 residues. V lost 0 bases, J lost 5 bases, and 7 bases stayed unmatched. Per germline, CDR1 SGHTA and CDR2 FQGNSA. The CDR3 sequence is CASSLALGLPNNEQFF. Written as DNA, the CDR3 is TGTGCCAGCAGCTTAGCGTTGGGACTACCTAACAATGAGCAGTTCTTC.

The rearrangement joins TRBV5-5 to TRBJ2-1; TRBD2 matches at 8 bases. The CDR3 totals 14 residues. J lost 2 bases, V lost 4 bases, and 2 bases had no gene match. The germline gives CDR1 SGHKS, CDR2 YYEKEE (reference sequence). The CDR3 coding sequence is TGTGCCAGCAGCCTGCGGGAGGCCTACAATGAGCAGTTCTTC. It translates to CASSLREAYNEQFF.

The chain is built from TRBV7-9 and TRBJ2-5; D perhaps matches TRBD2 (5 bases). Trimming shortened V by 5 bases and J by 11 bases, and 21 bases separated the two germline ends. This CDR3 region has 14 residues. Germline values: CDR1 SEHNR, CDR2 FQNEAQ (reference sequence). As DNA, the CDR3 is TGTGCCAGCAGCGATAGTCCGGGGTTCAATGAGCAGTACTTC. Protein sequence: CASSDSPGFNEQYF.

This clonotype was observed a few times. The chain links TRBV10-3 to TRBJ2-7; a weak D match, TRBD2 (5 bases). The CDR3 is 15 residues long. V lost 6 bases to trimming and J lost 7 bases, with 22 bases between them. The V gene's germline CDR1 is ENHRY and CDR2 SYGVKD. In DNA, the CDR3 is TGTGCCATCAGGGGTGAATCTGGCTCTCCGGGAGAGCAGTACTTC. This gives the protein CAIRGESGSPGEQYF.

The gene calls are TRBV6-5 and TRBJ1-5; D is possibly TRBD1 (6 bases). The germline V gene has CDR1 MNHEY and CDR2 SVGAGI. The CDR3 runs to 14 residues. V shed 5 bases and J shed 5 bases, with 13 bases lying between them. Here the CDR3 reads CASSPGQYYQPQHF. The DNA of the CDR3 is TGTGCCAGCAGTCCCGGACAGTATTATCAGCCCCAGCATTTT.

The V and J genes are TRBV18 and TRBJ2-3; D assignment may be TRBD1 or TRBD2 (6 bases each). In germline, CDR1 is KGHSH, CDR2 LQKENI. Trimming shortened V by 0 bases and J by 6 bases, and 10 bases separated the two germline ends. This CDR3 has 14 residues. For the CDR3, the DNA is TGTGCCAGCTCACCACCTACAGGGAGGGATACGCAGTATTTT. This translates into CASSPPTGRDTQYF. Using reference TRBV18 and TRBJ2-3 for the parts outside the CDR3, the full variable domain is NAGVMQNPRHLVRRRGQEARLRCSPMKGHSHVYWYRQLPEEGLKFMVYLQKENIIDESGMPKERFSAEFPKEGPSILRIQQVVRGDSAAYFCASSPPTGRDTQYFGPGTRLTVL.

The chain is built from TRBV10-3 and TRBJ2-2; 12 positions agree with TRBD2. CDR1 and CDR2 (germline): ENHRY, SYGVKD. V lost 0 bases to trimming and J lost 6 bases; unmatched junction nucleotides: 8. The CDR3 sequence is 18 residues long. The CDR3 here is CAISESSLAGGYAGELFF. The CDR3 DNA is TGTGCCATCAGTGAGTCGTCTCTAGCGGGAGGGTACGCCGGGGAGCTGTTTTTT.

This clonotype was counted a few times. The chain couples TRBV12-3 or TRBV12-4 to TRBJ2-1; D is uncertain. V was trimmed by 3 bases and J by 0 bases, leaving 12 bases between them. This CDR3 has 16 amino acids. The CDR3 here is CASSFNRKGSYNEQFF. The CDR3 nucleotides read TGTGCCAGCAGTTTTAACCGAAAGGGCTCCTACAATGAGCAGTTCTTC.

The chain recombines TRBV2 with TRBJ2-1; D is undetermined. The CDR3 has 11 residues. V was pared by 8 bases and J by 2 bases, with 4 bases between. The V gene's germline CDR1 is SNHLY and CDR2 FYNNEI. For the CDR3, the DNA is TGTGCCAGCGAGACCTACAATGAGCAGTTCTTC. It specifies CASETYNEQFF.

On this clonotype itself: Germline and junction disagree at one end, which may indicate a read error. The CDR3 region is CTSTRTGSNQPQHF. The CDR3, as DNA: TGTACCAGCACCCGGACAGGTAGCAATCAGCCCCAGCATTTT. The genes are TRBV6-2 or TRBV6-3 and TRBJ1-5, with 7 bases identical to TRBD1. Germline V lookup: CDR1 MNHEY, CDR2 SVGEGT. The CDR3 has 14 residues.

Only a few counts were recorded for this clonotype. DNA for the CDR3: TGCAGCGCCCAGCCTGGGGCCAACGTCCTGACTTTC. This codes for CSAQPGANVLTF. This chain uses TRBV29-1 with TRBJ2-6; D gene uncertain. The germline V gene encodes CDR1 SQVTM and CDR2 ANQGSEA. This CDR3 has 12 residues. V lost 7 bases and J lost 2, with 6 bases in between.

The chain recombines TRBV5-6 with TRBJ2-4; 7 nucleotides align to TRBD2. The length of the CDR3 is 16 residues. Germline trimming cut 4 bases from V and 1 base from J; bases unmatched to any gene: 8. Looked up from germline, CDR1 is SGHDT and CDR2 is YYEEEE. The CDR3 DNA reads TGTGCCAGCAGCCTTCTTACGGGGGGTGCCAAAAACATTCAGTACTTC. As protein: CASSLLTGGAKNIQYF.

This clonotype has only a few counts. The chain couples TRBV7-9 to TRBJ2-7; D not resolved. Germline V gives CDR1 SEHNR, CDR2 FQNEAQ (reference sequence). V was clipped by 1 base and J by 2 bases, with 15 bases between them. The CDR3 consists of 16 residues. The CDR3 DNA reads as TGTGCCAGCAGCTTAGTTCTGACTTCAAGCCCCTACGAGCAGTACTTC. It encodes CASSLVLTSSPYEQYF. Together with reference TRBV7-9 and TRBJ2-7, the CDR3 gives the full variable domain: DTGVSQNPRHKITKRGQNVTFRCDPISEHNRLYWYRQTLGQGPEFLTYFQNEAQLEKSRLLSDRFSAERPKGSFSTLEIQRTEQGDSAMYLCASSLVLTSSPYEQYFGPGTRLTVT.

This clonotype has a handful of counts. The V call is TRBV4-2, the J call TRBJ2-4; 10 bases map to TRBD2. The CDR3 is made up of 18 amino acids. The V gene's germline CDR1 is LGHNA and CDR2 YNFKEQ. V shed 2 bases, J shed 6 bases, and the junction held 13 bases outside the gene matches. The CDR3 is CASSQLGAGGLKSNIQYF. In DNA form, the CDR3 reads TGTGCCAGCAGCCAATTAGGAGCGGGGGGGTTGAAATCAAACATTCAGTACTTC.

This chain links TRBV5-1 with TRBJ1-2, with D perhaps TRBD1 (6 bases). In germline, CDR1 is SGHRS, CDR2 YFSETQ. The CDR3 contains 14 residues. Trimming cost V 4 bases and J 7 bases, with 17 bases left between them. CDR3 region: CASSRTGGASGYTF. The CDR3, as DNA: TGCGCCAGCAGCAGGACGGGGGGCGCATCTGGCTACACCTTC.

This chain uses TRBV5-1 with TRBJ2-3; a possible D gene is TRBD2 (5 bases). CDR3 size: 16 residues. Per germline, CDR1 SGHRS and CDR2 YFSETQ. V was shortened by 1 base and J by 0 bases, with 12 bases between the two germline ends. CDR3 coding DNA: TGCGCCAGCAGCTTGCGGGGAACAGCTAGCACAGATACGCAGTATTTT. Its protein is CASSLRGTASTDTQYF.

This chain links TRBV6-4 with TRBJ2-7, with 10 bases that match TRBD2. The CDR3 is 15 amino acids. The V gene end was trimmed by 2 bases and the J gene end by 4 bases; junction bases not matched to a gene: 5. The V gene's germline CDR1 is MRHNA and CDR2 SNTAGT. The CDR3 reads CASSDPASGSYEQYF. CDR3 in DNA: TGTGCCAGCAGTGACCCTGCTAGCGGGAGTTACGAGCAGTACTTC.

In its sample, this clonotype was seen a few times. The rearrangement joins TRBV6-1 to TRBJ2-7, with 7 bases identical to TRBD1. Germline CDR1 reads MNHNS; CDR2 reads SASEGT. This CDR3 is 18 amino acids long. V dropped 5 bases and J dropped 2; count of bases not matched to a gene: 18. CDR3 in amino acids: CASSRHPTTGVLTYEQYF. The CDR3 DNA reads as TGTGCCAGCAGTCGCCACCCCACTACAGGGGTACTCACCTACGAGCAGTACTTC.

This sequence joins TRBV27 and TRBJ1-2; 7 bases fit TRBD1. The CDR3 has 13 amino acids. Germline loops: CDR1 MNHEY, CDR2 SMNVEV (reference sequence). Germline trimming cut 10 bases from V and 10 bases from J; bases unmatched to any gene: 15. CDR3 DNA: TGTGCCACTACGGACAGGAGAACGGCTGCCTACACCTTC. Its translation: CATTDRRTAAYTF.

The chain joins TRBV6-4 to TRBJ1-2, with a tentative D call TRBD1 (5 bases). Trimming shortened V by 5 bases and J by 0 bases, and 13 bases separated the two germline ends. CDR3 length: 15 residues. CDR1 and CDR2 from the germline V gene are MRHNA and SNTAGT. This CDR3 is CASSPRDGANYGYTF. The CDR3 DNA reads as TGTGCCAGCAGTCCCCGGGACGGAGCTAACTATGGCTACACCTTC.

This clonotype was seen a handful of times. J is TRBJ1-2 and V is TRBV25-1; 12 nucleotides align to TRBD1. With V trimmed by 4 bases and J by 8 bases, 14 bases remained unmatched. The germline V gene has CDR1 MGHDK and CDR2 SYGVNS. There are 17 residues in the CDR3. The CDR3 bases are TGTGCCAGCAGTGCTGCGACCCCGGGACAGGGGGCATGGGGCTACACCTTC. It specifies CASSAATPGQGAWGYTF.

This chain connects TRBV6-5 to TRBJ2-1, with D uncertain. The CDR3 sequence is 11 residues long. V gave up 7 bases and J gave up 8 bases, with 9 bases separating them. Germline V gives CDR1 MNHEY, CDR2 SVGAGI. The CDR3 coding sequence is TGTGCCAGCAAATCGTTTCATGAGCAGTTCTTC. It codes for CASKSFHEQFF.

With respect to this clonotype: A much larger clone lies a single base off, so this may be a read error. The CDR3: CSVKGLGTTYNEQFF. The CDR3 DNA reads TGCAGCGTTAAAGGTTTAGGGACTACTTACAATGAGCAGTTCTTC. This chain links TRBV29-1 with TRBJ2-1; TRBD2 agrees at 7 bases. The germline V gene encodes CDR1 SQVTM and CDR2 ANQGSEA. The CDR3 runs 15 residues. V dropped 5 bases and J dropped 4; count of bases not matched to a gene: 11.

The rearrangement joins TRBV3-1 to TRBJ2-1, with D hard to call. Trimming cost V 5 bases and J 7 bases, with 21 bases left between them. The CDR3 covers 16 residues. Germline values: CDR1 LGHDT, CDR2 YNNKEL (reference sequence). CDR3 bases: TGTGCCAGCAGCTCGACCGGCCCTATCAAAGGGAATGAGCAGTTCTTC. This translates into CASSSTGPIKGNEQFF.

This clonotype was observed a few times. V gene TRBV27 combines with J gene TRBJ2-7, with 8 nucleotides matching TRBD1. CDR3 length: 15 residues. Germline lookup yields CDR1 MNHEY and CDR2 SMNVEV (reference sequence). V gave up 1 base and J gave up 6 bases; unmatched junction bases: 8. CDR3 protein: CASSLFQGATGEQYF. The CDR3 nucleotides read TGTGCCAGCAGTTTATTCCAGGGGGCTACTGGCGAGCAGTACTTC.

A note on this clonotype: The germline gene is not matched at one end of the junction; a read error may be the cause. The rearrangement uses TRBV5-1 and TRBJ2-1, with D perhaps matching TRBD1 or TRBD2 (5 bases each). Germline V CDR1 and CDR2: SGHRS, YFSETQ. The CDR3 has 11 amino acids. The CDR3: CVSKVGEEQFF. The CDR3 region has the DNA TGCGTCAGCAAGGTGGGGGAAGAGCAGTTCTTC.

The chain employs TRBV2 and TRBJ2-1, with TRBD1 as a possible D gene (5 bases). Germline values: CDR1 SNHLY, CDR2 FYNNEI. The V and J ends lost 7 bases and 0 bases respectively, with 22 bases between them. The CDR3 is made up of 18 amino acids. For the CDR3, the DNA is TGTGCCAGCATCAGGGTCCCTAGAGGCGCAAGCTCCTACAATGAGCAGTTCTTC. Translation gives CASIRVPRGASSYNEQFF.

Concerning this clonotype: One end of the junction is discordant with germline, which a read error may explain. This chain's CDR3 is CVSIPGTSTNTGELFF. CDR3 nucleotide sequence: TGCGTCAGCATCCCCGGGACTAGCACCAACACCGGGGAGCTGTTTTTT. This chain joins TRBV5-1 and TRBJ2-2; 9 bases are shared with TRBD2. Germline V gene sequence: CDR1 SGHRS, CDR2 YFSETQ. CDR3 length: 16 residues.

This chain uses TRBV11-2 with TRBJ2-5; D gene ambiguous. The germline gives CDR1 SGHAT, CDR2 FQNNGV. V shed 4 bases and J shed 0 bases, with 15 bases lying between them. There are 16 residues in the CDR3. The CDR3 DNA reads as TGTGCCAGCAGCTACTCCCCGATCGGGTACCAAGAGACCCAGTACTTC. Its protein product is CASSYSPIGYQETQYF.